Reported below is one TCR beta chain. Its antigen is still unknown. It has no much larger one-base neighbor in the sample; base qualities were not kept. Each collaborating institution followed its own protocols to collect whole blood in K2EDTA tubes. For TCRbeta analysis, collaborators shipped samples as frozen whole blood, isolated PBMCs, or DNA extracted from either of those sample types. The data were taken from a study of blood T cell repertoires in COVID-19 (TCRdb year 2020). Concerning the study at large: Collaborator samples came from the United States, Italy and Spain and covered acute and convalescent phases of COVID-19. Where available, HLA class I and class II types were obtained from metadata supplied by the sample provider rather than from assay-based typing. The repertoires were released in a freely available public database intended as a resource for research on the immune response to SARS-CoV-2. Samples were obtained from the ongoing ImmuneRACE study (first 160 participants) and from 1,200 or so subjects provided by 6 global collaborators. The prospective study material was composed of cDNA or gDNA derived from T cells, B-cell-depleted T cells, or PBMCs. Deeply sampled blood TCRbeta repertoires from subjects exposed to, actively infected with, or recovered from COVID-19 were included in the dataset. Sample metadata almost always included a de-identified subject ID, COVID-19 status, age in years and sex. Overall study outcomes, separate from this receptor: The quantity of clinical and demographic metadata differed by source and by participant and was supplied without curation.

V loses 6 bases at its end and J loses 7 bases; junction bases beyond the gene matches: 3. Taken from cysteine to phenylalanine, the CDR3 has 12 residues. CDR3 DNA is the only sequence kept; it has 36 bases, read in frame from the first base. TCRbeta CDR3 regions were amplified from genomic DNA by means of the immunoSEQ Assay, a bias-controlled multiplex PCR. As for how the authors treated the data: The number of nucleated cells in each sample was estimated from the amplification of reference gene primers within the assay. To quantify the absolute abundance of each unique TCRbeta CDR3 rearrangement, sequence reads were collapsed and filtered. Productive Simpson clonality was computed per sample as the square root of Simpson's diversity index over productive rearrangements. Held by TCRdb, this immuneACCESS table contains in-frame sequences only and omits some clones. Under half of the omission traces to an unresolved V gene where checked; the cause of the rest is unknown. V and J calls and clone size are as listed in that table; D and trimming were resolved from the DNA. The sample profile shows 100,000 to 150,000 clones; 85% to 90% of them were found once. The ten largest clones capture 15% to 20% of the sample.

The sequenced sample consisted of peripheral blood. The TCR originated in a man in his fifties with active or convalescent COVID-19. The rearrangement combines TRBV12-3 or TRBV12-4 with TRBJ2-5; 9 nucleotides in the junction match TRBD1. The CDR3 in this case is CASSLTGGTQYF. The nucleotide sequence reads TGTGCCAGCAGCCTGACAGGGGGGACCCAGTACTTC.